The 8 T cell receptor beta chains in this list originate from one sample, sequenced in a study of cytomegalovirus exposure and HLA in healthy donors. It was with 60 Vbeta and 13 Jbeta primers that the PCR ran. Assay used: immunoSEQ multiplex PCR; TCRdb lists only in-frame clones, some missing. The sample lists 150,000 to 200,000 clones, approximately 80% occurring once. The sequenced material came from PBMCs. The receptors were sampled from a man aged 50-59 years in good health and CMV-seropositive.

The J gene is TRBJ2-7, the V gene TRBV9; a weak D match, TRBD1 (5 bases). V lost 0 bases, J lost 7 bases, and 17 bases lay in between. From germline, CDR1 is SGDLS and CDR2 YYNGEE. The CDR3 totals 15 residues. The CDR3 DNA reads TGTGCCAGCAGCGTAGCAGGCAGGGCTTCTGTGGAGCAGTACTTC. It specifies CASSVAGRASVEQYF.

This chain connects TRBV28 to TRBJ2-3; 8 bases fit TRBD2. Trimming removed 3 bases from V and 6 bases from J; junction bases left unmatched: 11. Germline V gene lookup returns CDR1 MDHEN and CDR2 SYDVKM. This CDR3 region has 16 residues. The CDR3 DNA sequence: TGTGCCAGCAGTTTCTTAAGCGGGGGCCTTCTTGATACGCAGTATTTT. It codes for CASSFLSGGLLDTQYF.

This chain links TRBV6-5 with TRBJ1-2; D possibly corresponds to TRBD1 (6 bases). The CDR3 loop spans 14 amino acids. V was trimmed by 3 bases and J by 4 bases, leaving 12 bases between them. Germline values: CDR1 MNHEY, CDR2 SVGAGI. The CDR3 loop is CASSYVYRAYGYTF. The CDR3 bases are TGTGCCAGCAGTTATGTTTACAGGGCCTATGGCTACACCTTC.

J is TRBJ1-2 and V is TRBV6-5, with D perhaps TRBD1 (5 bases). Between the trimmed V and J ends, which lost 6 bases and 3 bases, there was a span of 11 bases. The CDR3 contains 13 residues. Per the germline V gene, CDR1 is MNHEY and CDR2 is SVGAGI. The DNA of the CDR3 is TGTGCCAGCAGGCCCGGGGGGGACTATGGCTACACCTTC. It yields the protein CASRPGGDYGYTF.

This chain uses TRBV28 with TRBJ1-1; D gene unclear. Germline V gives CDR1 MDHEN, CDR2 SYDVKM. V shed 4 bases and J shed 5 bases, with 11 bases lying between them. The CDR3 is made up of 13 amino acids. In DNA form, the CDR3 reads TGTGCCAGCAGTTCCTGGGGAGAAACTGAAGCTTTCTTT. It specifies CASSSWGETEAFF. The variable domain in full, completed from reference TRBV28 and TRBJ1-1, reads DVKVTQSSRYLVKRTGEKVFLECVQDMDHENMFWYRQDPGLGLRLIYFSYDVKMKEKGDIPEGYSVSREKKERFSLILESASTNQTSMYLCASSSWGETEAFFGQGTRLTVV.

This chain uses TRBV29-1 with TRBJ2-3, with D perhaps matching TRBD1 (6 bases). Germline V gives CDR1 SQVTM, CDR2 ANQGSEA. The CDR3 runs 15 residues. V was pared by 4 bases and J by 4 bases, with 18 bases between. The CDR3 DNA is TGCAGCGTTGGGGGTCCCAGGGGAACGCCAGATACGCAGTATTTT. Its translation: CSVGGPRGTPDTQYF.

The V and J genes are TRBV10-1 and TRBJ2-1, with 10 bases identical to TRBD2. The germline CDR1 and CDR2 sequences are WNHNN and SYGVQD (reference sequence). This CDR3 has 14 amino acids. V lost 6 bases, J lost 7 bases, and 6 bases stayed unmatched. As DNA, the CDR3 is TGCGCCAGCAGAAATAGCGGGAGGCTAAATGAGCAGTTCTTC. Translated, it gives CASRNSGRLNEQFF.

The rearrangement uses TRBV29-1 and TRBJ1-1, with D perhaps TRBD1 (6 bases). CDR3 length equals 13 residues. The germline V and J ends were trimmed by 4 bases and 5 bases, with 14 bases remaining between them. CDR1 is SQVTM and CDR2 is ANQGSEA in the germline V gene. Here the CDR3 DNA reads TGCAGCGTTGTTAGGGGGGGTAGTACTGAAGCTTTCTTT. This sequence encodes CSVVRGGSTEAFF.